A selection of T cell receptor beta chains follows, all from one sample in a study of cytomegalovirus exposure and HLA in healthy donors. Produced via immunoSEQ multiplex PCR; TCRdb's table is partial and in-frame only. This listing includes about 33,000 clones. The sample was PBMCs. These receptors originate from a woman between 40 and 55 years old in good health and CMV-seropositive. Both conserved end residues are part of each CDR3. The D gene is left open where the match is weak.

V	D	J	length	DNA	CDR3
TRBV19	TRBD1	TRBJ2-1	15	TGTGCCAGTAGTGGCCGGGACAGGGCCGGATCGAGGCAGTTCTTC	CASSGRDRAGSRQFF
TRBV9	TRBD1	TRBJ2-5	14	TGTGCCAGCAGCGTCGGGACAGGGATAGAGACCCAGTACTTC	CASSVGTGIETQYF
TRBV27	TRBD1	TRBJ2-3	14	TGTGCCAGCAGTCTTTCCAGGGGGACAGATACGCAGTATTTT	CASSLSRGTDTQYF
TRBV5-6	TRBD1	TRBJ2-5	15	TGTGCCAGCAGCACCTACGGACAGGGGCTACAGACCCAGTACTTC	CASSTYGQGLQTQYF
TRBV6-5	TRBD2	TRBJ2-1	15	TGTGCCAGCAGGGTGACTAGCGGGAGGGACAATGAGCAGTTCTTC	CASRVTSGRDNEQFF
TRBV7-2	-	TRBJ2-7	16	TGTGCCAGCAGCTTACTGACGGGAAGGGGGAGCTACGAGCAGTACTTC	CASSLLTGRGSYEQYF
TRBV10-3	-	TRBJ1-2	13	TGTGCCATCAGTGAGGGACAAATCTATGGCTACACCTTC	CAISEGQIYGYTF
TRBV6-5	TRBD1	TRBJ1-5	12	TGTGCCAGCCCCCCCCGGGACAGGGCCCAGCATTTT	CASPPRDRAQHF
TRBV7-2	-	TRBJ2-3	16	TGTGCCAGCAGCCTAAGAAGACTAGGAAACACAGATACGCAGTATTTT	CASSLRRLGNTDTQYF
TRBV29-1	-	TRBJ2-5	13	TGCAGCGTAACTTGGCAGGGGATCAGTAGCCAGTACTTC	CSVTWQGISSQYF
TRBV5-5	-	TRBJ1-4	13	TGTGCCAGCAGCCTCGACTGGGTGGAAAAACTGTTTTTT	CASSLDWVEKLFF
TRBV6-5	TRBD2	TRBJ2-3	16	TGTGCCAGCAGTTACGTCGGCGGGAGGGCCACAGATACGCAGTATTTT	CASSYVGGRATDTQYF
TRBV30	TRBD2	TRBJ2-3	13	TGTGCCCGAACTAGCGGGAGCACAGATAAGCAGTATTTT	CARTSGSTDKQYF
TRBV19	TRBD2	TRBJ2-1	11	TGTGCCACCCGGGAGGTCGATGAGCAGTTCTTC	CATREVDEQFF
TRBV7-3	-	TRBJ2-1	15	TGTGCCAGCAGCTTAACCCGGGACTCCGACAATGAGCAGTTCTTC	CASSLTRDSDNEQFF
TRBV9	TRBD2	TRBJ2-2	16	TGTGCCAGCAGCCCCCGTGGTAGCGGGAGCGCCGGGGAGCTGTTTTTT	CASSPRGSGSAGELFF
TRBV11-2	-	TRBJ2-5	12	TGTGCCAGCAGGTGGGGCGAAGAGACCCAGTACTTC	CASRWGEETQYF
TRBV18	-	TRBJ1-4	15	TGTGCCAGCTCATCGCGACAGTCCCTTAATGAAAAACTGTTTTTT	CASSSRQSLNEKLFF
TRBV7-3	-	TRBJ1-1	13	TGTGCCAGCAGCTACAGGAGGAACACTGAAGCTTTCTTT	CASSYRRNTEAFF
TRBV19	-	TRBJ2-7	12	TGTGCCAGTAGTAACAGGGTCGCCGAGCAGTACTTC	CASSNRVAEQYF
TRBV5-1	-	TRBJ1-1	15	TGCGCCAGCAGCTTGGCCGGCGGGGGGGGGACTGAAGCTTTCTTT	CASSLAGGGGTEAFF
TRBV7-9	TRBD1	TRBJ2-7	13	TGTGCCAGCAGCCGGACAGGGATGGACGAGCAGTACTTC	CASSRTGMDEQYF
TRBV5-1	-	TRBJ2-5	16	TGCGCCAGCACCCCGGGCCGGGGGGCAGTAGTAGAGACCCAGTACTTC	CASTPGRGAVVETQYF
TRBV15	-	TRBJ2-7	15	TGTGCCACCAGCAGAGGAGCCGGGTCAGCCTACGAGCAGTACTTC	CATSRGAGSAYEQYF
TRBV7-9	TRBD1	TRBJ2-7	15	TGTGCCAGCAGCCCTGACAGGGGTGAAGTGTACGAGCAGTACTTC	CASSPDRGEVYEQYF
TRBV6-1	-	TRBJ1-4	18	TGTGCCAGCAGTGAAGCCATGGGTCTCCTAGTCGACAATGAAAAACTGTTTTTT	CASSEAMGLLVDNEKLFF
TRBV7-8	-	TRBJ1-2	14	TGTGCCAGCAGCTTAACAGGAACTATCATCGGCTACACCTTC	CASSLTGTIIGYTF
TRBV27	-	TRBJ2-3	13	TGTGCCAGCAGTTTTTCTAGCACAGATACGCAGTATTTT	CASSFSSTDTQYF
TRBV18	TRBD1	TRBJ1-2	15	TGTGCCAGCTCACCCGGACAGGCCGAGGGCTATGGCTACACCTTC	CASSPGQAEGYGYTF
TRBV5-1	TRBD1	TRBJ2-2	18	TGCGCCAGCAGCTGGCGAGGGACAGGGGGCGCGTCGGCCGGGGAGCTGTTTTTT	CASSWRGTGGASAGELFF
TRBV6-1	TRBD1	TRBJ2-7	15	TGTGCCAGCAGTGACCGGGACAGGGGGCTCTACGAGCAGTACTTC	CASSDRDRGLYEQYF
TRBV30	-	TRBJ1-3	14	TGTGCCTGGATCTCACGGAGCTCTGGAAACACCATATATTTT	CAWISRSSGNTIYF
TRBV30	TRBD1	TRBJ1-1	15	TGTGCCGGGAGGGGTACGACAGGGAAAGTCACTGAAGCTTTCTTT	CAGRGTTGKVTEAFF
TRBV19	-	TRBJ2-2	14	TGTGCCAGTAGTGGGAGGTATAACACCGGGGAGCTGTTTTTT	CASSGRYNTGELFF
TRBV29-1	TRBD1	TRBJ2-7	13	TGCAGCGTCTCCGGGACAGGGGGATACGAGCAGTACTTC	CSVSGTGGYEQYF
TRBV10-2	-	TRBJ1-5	12	TGCGCCAGCGGGAGAGATGGTCAGCCCCAGCATTTT	CASGRDGQPQHF
TRBV9	-	TRBJ2-2	14	TGTGCCAGCAGCGTAGTGCGGGACGTCGGGGAGCTGTTTTTT	CASSVVRDVGELFF